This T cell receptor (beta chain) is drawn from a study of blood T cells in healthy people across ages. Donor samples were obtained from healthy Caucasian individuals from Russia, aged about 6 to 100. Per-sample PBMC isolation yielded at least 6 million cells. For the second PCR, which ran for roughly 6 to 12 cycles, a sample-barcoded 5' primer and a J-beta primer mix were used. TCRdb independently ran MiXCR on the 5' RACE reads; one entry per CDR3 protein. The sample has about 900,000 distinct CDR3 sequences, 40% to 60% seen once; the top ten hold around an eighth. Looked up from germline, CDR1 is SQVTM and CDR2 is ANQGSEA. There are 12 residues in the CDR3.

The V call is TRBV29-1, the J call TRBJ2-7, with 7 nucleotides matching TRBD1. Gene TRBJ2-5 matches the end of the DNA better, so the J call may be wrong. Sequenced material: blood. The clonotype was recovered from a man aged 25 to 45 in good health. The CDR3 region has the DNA TGCAGCGCAGGGACAGCCGTCGGGACCCAGTACTTC. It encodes CSAGTAVGTQYF.